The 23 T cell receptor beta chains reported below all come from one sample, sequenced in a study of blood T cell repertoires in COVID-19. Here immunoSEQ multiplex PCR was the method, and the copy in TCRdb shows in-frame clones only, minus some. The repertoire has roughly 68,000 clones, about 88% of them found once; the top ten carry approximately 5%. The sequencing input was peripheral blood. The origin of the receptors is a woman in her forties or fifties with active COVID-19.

CDR3 sequence: CASSFKRELNNEQFF. DNA for the CDR3: TGTGCCAGCAGTTTCAAGCGGGAGCTCAACAATGAGCAGTTCTTC. The rearrangement joins TRBV6-1 to TRBJ2-1; 8 bases agree with TRBD2. This CDR3 has 15 amino acids. J gave up 5 bases and V 5 bases, and 8 bases lay outside the gene matches. Germline V gene lookup returns CDR1 MNHNS and CDR2 SASEGT.

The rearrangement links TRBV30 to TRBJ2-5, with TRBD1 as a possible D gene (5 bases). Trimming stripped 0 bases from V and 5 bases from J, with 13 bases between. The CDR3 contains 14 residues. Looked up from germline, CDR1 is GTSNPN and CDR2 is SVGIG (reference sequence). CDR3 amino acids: CAWSVPGLGETQYF. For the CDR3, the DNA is TGTGCCTGGAGTGTCCCAGGGCTTGGGGAGACCCAGTACTTC.

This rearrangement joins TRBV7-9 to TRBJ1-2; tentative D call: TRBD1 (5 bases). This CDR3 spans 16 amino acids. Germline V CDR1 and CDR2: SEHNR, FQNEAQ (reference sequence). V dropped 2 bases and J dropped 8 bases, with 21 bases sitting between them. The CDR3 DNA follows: TGTGCCAGCAGCTTACCCCGGGACTGGAGGGTAGAGGGCTACACCTTC. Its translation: CASSLPRDWRVEGYTF.

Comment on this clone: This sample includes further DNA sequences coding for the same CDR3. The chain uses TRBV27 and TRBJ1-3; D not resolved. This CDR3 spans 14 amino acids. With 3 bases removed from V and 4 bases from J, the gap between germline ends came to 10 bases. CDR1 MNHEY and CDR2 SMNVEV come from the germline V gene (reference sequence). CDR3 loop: CASSFGRAGNTIYF. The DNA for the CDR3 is TGTGCCAGCAGTTTTGGGAGGGCCGGAAACACCATATATTTT.

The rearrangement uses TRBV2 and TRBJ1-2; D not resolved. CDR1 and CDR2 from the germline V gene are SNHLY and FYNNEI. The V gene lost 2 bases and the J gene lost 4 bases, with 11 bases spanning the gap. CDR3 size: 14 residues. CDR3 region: CASSEIMGFYGYTF. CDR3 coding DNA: TGTGCCAGCAGTGAAATCATGGGCTTCTATGGCTACACCTTC.

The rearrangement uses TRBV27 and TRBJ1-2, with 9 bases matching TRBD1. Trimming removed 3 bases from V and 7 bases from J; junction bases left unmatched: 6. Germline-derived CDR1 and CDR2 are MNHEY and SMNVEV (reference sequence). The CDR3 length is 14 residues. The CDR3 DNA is TGTGCCAGCAGTTTCTCGACAGGGGGTGGTGGCTACACCTTC. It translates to CASSFSTGGGGYTF.

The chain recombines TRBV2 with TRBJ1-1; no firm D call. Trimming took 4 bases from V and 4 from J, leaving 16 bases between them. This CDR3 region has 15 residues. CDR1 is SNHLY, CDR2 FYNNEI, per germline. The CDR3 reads CASSVGSTVSTEAFF. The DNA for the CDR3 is TGTGCCAGCAGTGTAGGCTCGACTGTGAGCACTGAAGCTTTCTTT.

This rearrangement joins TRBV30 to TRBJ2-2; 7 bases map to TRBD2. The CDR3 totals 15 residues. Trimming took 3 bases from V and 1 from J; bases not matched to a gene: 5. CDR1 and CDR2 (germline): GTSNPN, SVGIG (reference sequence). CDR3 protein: CAWRSGGGNTGELFF. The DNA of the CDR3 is TGTGCCTGGAGATCAGGCGGGGGGAACACCGGGGAGCTGTTTTTT.

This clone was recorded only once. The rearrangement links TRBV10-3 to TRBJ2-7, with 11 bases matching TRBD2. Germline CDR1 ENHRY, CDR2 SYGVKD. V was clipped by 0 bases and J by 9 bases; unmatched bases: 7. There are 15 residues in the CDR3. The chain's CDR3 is CAISESAGLAGGQYF. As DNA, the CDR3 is TGTGCCATCAGTGAGTCCGCCGGGCTAGCGGGGGGGCAGTACTTC.

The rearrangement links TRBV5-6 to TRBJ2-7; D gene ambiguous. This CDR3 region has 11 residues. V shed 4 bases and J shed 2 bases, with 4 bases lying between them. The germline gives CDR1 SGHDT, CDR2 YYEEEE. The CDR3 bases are TGTGCCAGCAGCGGGCCCTACGAGCAGTACTTC. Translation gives CASSGPYEQYF.

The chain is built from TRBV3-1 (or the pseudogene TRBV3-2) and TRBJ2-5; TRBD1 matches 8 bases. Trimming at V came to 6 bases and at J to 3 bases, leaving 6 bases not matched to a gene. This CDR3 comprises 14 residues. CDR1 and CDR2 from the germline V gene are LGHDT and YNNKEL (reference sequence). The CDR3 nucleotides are TGTGCCAGCAGGCCAGGGGGCTGGGAAGAGACCCAGTACTTC. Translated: CASRPGGWEETQYF.

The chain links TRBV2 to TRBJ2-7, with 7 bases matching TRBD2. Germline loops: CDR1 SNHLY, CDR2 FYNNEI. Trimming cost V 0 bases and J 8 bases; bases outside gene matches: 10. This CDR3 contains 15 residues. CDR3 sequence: CASSEAGGPISKQYF. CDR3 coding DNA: TGTGCCAGCAGTGAAGCGGGAGGGCCTATTTCCAAGCAGTACTTC.

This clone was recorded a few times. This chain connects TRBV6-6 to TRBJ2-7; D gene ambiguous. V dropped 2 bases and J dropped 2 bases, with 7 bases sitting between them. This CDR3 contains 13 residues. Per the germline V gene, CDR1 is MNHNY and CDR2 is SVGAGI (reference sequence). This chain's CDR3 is CASSYEYTYEQYF. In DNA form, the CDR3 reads TGTGCCAGCAGTTACGAGTATACCTACGAGCAGTACTTC.

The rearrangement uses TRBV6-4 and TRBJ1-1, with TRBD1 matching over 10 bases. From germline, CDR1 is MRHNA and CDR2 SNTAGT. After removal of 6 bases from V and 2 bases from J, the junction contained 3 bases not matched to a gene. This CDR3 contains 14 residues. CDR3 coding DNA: TGTGCCAGCAGGCCGACAGGGGGCAACACTGAAGCTTTCTTT. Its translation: CASRPTGGNTEAFF.

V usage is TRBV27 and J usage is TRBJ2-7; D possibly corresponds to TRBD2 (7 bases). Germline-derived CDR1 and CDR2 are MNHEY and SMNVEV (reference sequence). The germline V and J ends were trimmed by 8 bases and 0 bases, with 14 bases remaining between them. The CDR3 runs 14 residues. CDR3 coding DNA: TGTGCCAGCCAGGCGGGGGCGGGCTCCTACGAGCAGTACTTC. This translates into CASQAGAGSYEQYF.

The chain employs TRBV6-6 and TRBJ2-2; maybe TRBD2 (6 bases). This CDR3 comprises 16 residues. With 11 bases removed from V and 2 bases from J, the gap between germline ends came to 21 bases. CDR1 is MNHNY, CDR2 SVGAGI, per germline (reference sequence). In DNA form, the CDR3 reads TGTGCCGGTTCGTCCGGGCGGGGTACCAACACCGGGGAGCTGTTTTTT. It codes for CAGSSGRGTNTGELFF.

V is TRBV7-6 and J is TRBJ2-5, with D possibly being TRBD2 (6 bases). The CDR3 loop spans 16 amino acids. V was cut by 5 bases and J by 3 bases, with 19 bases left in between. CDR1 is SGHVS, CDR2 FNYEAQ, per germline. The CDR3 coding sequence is TGTGCCAGCAGCCACCGGCGGCTAGCGAAAGAAGAGACCCAGTACTTC. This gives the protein CASSHRRLAKEETQYF.

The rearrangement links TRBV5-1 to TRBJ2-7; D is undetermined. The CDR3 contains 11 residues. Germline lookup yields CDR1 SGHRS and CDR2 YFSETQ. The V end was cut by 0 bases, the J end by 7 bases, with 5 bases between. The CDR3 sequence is CASSLVGEQYF. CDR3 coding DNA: TGCGCCAGCAGCTTGGTCGGGGAGCAGTACTTC.

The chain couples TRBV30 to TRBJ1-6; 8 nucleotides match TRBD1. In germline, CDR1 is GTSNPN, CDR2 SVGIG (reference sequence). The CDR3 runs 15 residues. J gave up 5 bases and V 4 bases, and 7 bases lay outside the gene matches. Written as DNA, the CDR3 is TGTGCCTGGACCCAACAGGACAGGGATAATTCACCCCTCCACTTT. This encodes CAWTQQDRDNSPLHF.

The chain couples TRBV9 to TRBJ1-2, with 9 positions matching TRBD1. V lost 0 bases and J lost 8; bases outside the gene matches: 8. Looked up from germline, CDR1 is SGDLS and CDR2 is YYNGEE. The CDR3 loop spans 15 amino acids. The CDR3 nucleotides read TGTGCCAGCAGCGTAGACCTCGGACAGGGGAAGGGCTACACCTTC. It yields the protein CASSVDLGQGKGYTF.

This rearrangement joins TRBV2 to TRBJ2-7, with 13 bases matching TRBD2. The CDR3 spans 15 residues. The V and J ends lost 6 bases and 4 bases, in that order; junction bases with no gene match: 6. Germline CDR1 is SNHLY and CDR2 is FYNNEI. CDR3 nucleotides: TGTGCCAGCAGGGAACTAGCGGGAGGGCCATACGAGCAGTACTTC. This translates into CASRELAGGPYEQYF.

The CDR3, as DNA: TGTGCCAGCAGCTTATTGAGACTAGCGGGAGGAGTCAGCACAGATACGCAGTATTTT. Amino acid sequence: CASSLLRLAGGVSTDTQYF. The chain joins TRBV7-9 to TRBJ2-3; 13 positions agree with TRBD2. The V segment lost 2 bases and the J segment 0 bases; nucleotides outside the gene matches: 8. CDR1 is SEHNR, CDR2 FQNEAQ, per germline (reference sequence). This CDR3 region has 19 residues.

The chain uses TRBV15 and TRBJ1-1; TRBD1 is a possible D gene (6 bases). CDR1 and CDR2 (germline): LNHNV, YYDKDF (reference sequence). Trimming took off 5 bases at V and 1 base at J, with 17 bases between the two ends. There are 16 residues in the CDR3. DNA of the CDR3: TGTGCCACCAGCCCGTTGCGCCCAGGGGCGAACACTGAAGCTTTCTTT. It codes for CATSPLRPGANTEAFF.